The table lists the clone carrying this T cell receptor beta chain with a few counts. This sample is part of a study of identical twins. Germline V gene lookup returns CDR1 SGHVS and CDR2 FQNEAQ. V lost 3 bases and J 3 bases, leaving 17 bases between the germline ends. This CDR3 contains 16 residues. There were only healthy Caucasians among the donors. TCRdb re-derived calls from the 5' RACE reads in MiXCR, one entry per CDR3 protein. In the table there are roughly 710,000 distinct CDR3 sequences, over 5% of which are singletons. This clonotype originated in a man in his late teens or twenties in good health. The V and J genes are TRBV7-8 and TRBJ1-2; no firm D call. What was sequenced was naive T cells sorted from blood. The CDR3 bases are TGTGCCAGCAGCTTGGAACGGCGGCTGAGGGACTATGGCTACACCTTC. It encodes CASSLERRLRDYGYTF.